The T cell receptor (beta chain) under discussion was sequenced for a study of blood T cell repertoires in COVID-19. Turning to the study itself: Acute and convalescent COVID-19 samples came from the United States, Italy and Spain. PBMCs, B-cell-depleted T cells, or T cells were the source of the cDNA or gDNA that made up the material.

Looked up from germline, CDR1 is MDHEN and CDR2 is SYDVKM. V was shortened by 6 bases and J by 5 bases, with 7 bases between the two germline ends. The CDR3 is 11 residues long. Per the original data handling: Amplification with reference gene primers provided the estimates of nucleated cell counts. Only in-frame clones appear in the TCRdb table, and some are missing; sequencing was by immunoSEQ multiplex PCR. The D gene and trimming were derived from the DNA, and the V and J assignments and clone size from that table. The table records over 250,000 clones, approximately 83% of them present only once.

Sequencing was done on a sample of peripheral blood. The clonotype was recovered from a woman in her forties or fifties who had recovered from COVID-19. The chain couples TRBV28 to TRBJ2-5; D is unclear. The chain's CDR3 is CASRTGETQYF. DNA of the CDR3: TGTGCCAGCAGAACCGGGGAGACCCAGTACTTC.